This TCR beta chain was sequenced in a study of CD8 T cells in ankylosing spondylitis (TCRdb year 2017). For the study in its entirety: The study profiled T cell receptor beta repertoires in healthy donors and ankylosing spondylitis patients to find disease-linked TCR variants. In total, the full study cohort was made up of roughly 100 healthy donors and some 26 ankylosing spondylitis patients. Peripheral blood was sampled, and synovial fluid was also collected from ankylosing spondylitis patients.

Points the paper makes about the study in general: The disease-linked clones showed a CD8+ phenotype and occurred at relatively low frequencies in peripheral blood. The disease-linked clones were reported to be significantly enriched in matched synovial fluid samples from ankylosing spondylitis patients. Some motif variants had previously been reported in the synovial fluid and blood of reactive arthritis patients, which suggests shared mechanisms of disease initiation. Blood from ankylosing spondylitis patients appeared to be characterized by a TCR beta motif composed of roughly eight highly homologous amino acid variants.

CDR1 and CDR2, per the germline V gene, are SGHVS and FQNEAQ. V and J lose 5 bases and 0 bases, and a span of 17 bases separates them. The CDR3 has 16 amino acids, counting the end cysteine and phenylalanine. Left in the record is the CDR3 DNA by itself, 48 bases read in frame from the first base. Turning to this clonotype: Its antigen is unknown. Within one base of it there is no much larger clone, and no base qualities were kept.

Sequencing instrument: Illumina HiSeq 2500. Quantitative 5'-RACE with molecular barcodes was the method used to prepare the TCR beta libraries. In the source study's methods: A new computational method based on a probabilistic model of VDJ rearrangement was used to identify disease-linked TCR variants. The public reads were run again by TCRdb, first through fastp at Q25 and then through MiXCR, and only productive beta chains were kept. Entries are consolidated by CDR3 protein sequence, retaining the most common genes and DNA. The V and J calls reflect TCRdb's pipeline rather than the authors' work. The sample contains under 250,000 distinct CDR3 sequences, roughly 32% of them found a single time. 4% to 5% of the sample belongs to the ten largest clones.

This chain joins TRBV7-8 to TRBJ2-7, with TRBD1 perhaps the D gene, on 6 matching bases. The sample taken for sequencing was blood, either unsorted or a sorted T cell fraction (not recorded which). This clonotype was obtained from a male donor with ankylosing spondylitis or in good health (not recorded which). The nucleotide sequence is TGTGCCAGCAGCCCAACGACAGGCCTAAGCTCCTACGAGCAGTACTTC. Translated, it reads CASSPTTGLSSYEQYF.